The 18 T cell receptor beta chains reported below all come from one sample, sequenced in a study of spatial heterogeneity in lung cancer. Findings and limits, study-wide: The number of expanded tumor alpha and beta chains correlated with mutation number.

Stated time point: sample taken at primary tumor resection. TCRdb redid the calling of the 5' RACE reads with MiXCR, one entry per CDR3 protein. The data show 7,500 to 8,500 distinct CDR3 sequences, approximately 7% seen once. No antigen has been assigned to these receptors. The starting material was lung tumor tissue, obtained at surgery. These receptors were collected from a male donor with early-stage non-small cell lung cancer.

Sample share makes this clonotype medium-sized (0.01 to 0.1%). This chain uses TRBV6-2 or TRBV6-3 with TRBJ1-1, with D possibly being TRBD1 (6 bases). This CDR3 has 15 amino acids. Germline lookup yields CDR1 MNHEY and CDR2 SVGEGT. With 9 bases removed from V and 7 bases from J, the gap between germline ends came to 24 bases. The CDR3 nucleotides are TGTGCCAGTTCCCCCATGCAAGGGGGTGGGATTGAAGCTTTCTTT. This translates into CASSPMQGGGIEAFF.

This clonotype has ten or more counts. This chain connects TRBV7-9 to TRBJ1-2; no reliable D call. V was cut by 6 bases and J by 4 bases, with 12 bases left in between. Germline CDR1 reads SEHNR; CDR2 reads FQNEAQ (reference sequence). There are 13 residues in the CDR3. Here the CDR3 reads CASRSMGPYGYTF. The CDR3 DNA is TGTGCCAGCAGGTCCATGGGCCCCTATGGCTACACCTTC. The variable domain in full, completed from reference TRBV7-9 and TRBJ1-2, reads DTGVSQNPRHKITKRGQNVTFRCDPISEHNRLYWYRQTLGQGPEFLTYFQNEAQLEKSRLLSDRFSAERPKGSFSTLEIQRTEQGDSAMYLCASRSMGPYGYTFGSGTRLTVV.

This clonotype is judged medium-sized. The chain uses TRBV7-2 and TRBJ2-5, with D tentatively TRBD1 (6 bases). The CDR3 length is 13 residues. V was shortened by 2 bases and J by 4 bases, with 8 bases between the two germline ends. CDR1 is SGHTA, CDR2 FQGNSA, per germline. CDR3 in DNA: TGTGCCAGCAGCTTAAACAGGGTAGAGACCCAGTACTTC. This gives the protein CASSLNRVETQYF.

This clonotype was observed at least ten times. The chain joins TRBV5-1 to TRBJ1-2; D remains unclear. CDR3 size: 13 residues. V lost 5 bases and J 8 bases, leaving 16 bases between the germline ends. Germline V gene lookup returns CDR1 SGHRS and CDR2 YFSETQ. In DNA, the CDR3 is TGCGCCAGCAGGGGCGCGGAAACTCGGGGCTACACCTTC. It codes for CASRGAETRGYTF.

The table lists this clonotype with many counts. V gene TRBV7-2 combines with J gene TRBJ2-7; no firm D call. V gave up 2 bases and J gave up 0 bases, with 8 bases separating them. Germline V gives CDR1 SGHTA, CDR2 FQGNSA. The CDR3 is 14 residues long. This CDR3 is CASSLLRSSYEQYF. CDR3 nucleotide sequence: TGTGCCAGCAGCTTATTGAGGAGCTCCTACGAGCAGTACTTC.

This clonotype is medium-sized (0.01 to 0.1%) within its sample. The chain has TRBV6-5 and TRBJ2-3; the match to TRBD1 covers 7 bases. The trim removed 5 bases at V and 8 bases at J, leaving 7 bases unmatched. There are 13 residues in the CDR3. Germline V CDR1 and CDR2: MNHEY, SVGAGI. In DNA form, the CDR3 reads TGTGCCAGCAGTCCCGGGGCAGGGGGTACGCAGTATTTT. Its translation is CASSPGAGGTQYF.

This clonotype counts as medium-sized. The chain links TRBV9 to TRBJ2-1; 15 nucleotides line up with TRBD2. This CDR3 is built from 19 residues. Per the germline V gene, CDR1 is SGDLS and CDR2 is YYNGEE. Germline trimming cut 0 bases from V and 7 bases from J; bases unmatched to any gene: 11. CDR3 region: CASSVEEGLAGGPGNEQFF. Here the CDR3 DNA reads TGTGCCAGCAGCGTAGAGGAGGGACTAGCGGGAGGCCCGGGGAATGAGCAGTTCTTC. Based on the CDR3 plus reference TRBV9 and TRBJ2-1, the full variable domain is DSGVTQTPKHLITATGQRVTLRCSPRSGDLSVYWYQQSLDQGLQFLIQYYNGEERAKGNILERFSAQQFPDLHSELNLSSLELGDSALYFCASSVEEGLAGGPGNEQFFGPGTRLTVL.

Details on this clonotype: A much larger clone differs from this one at a single base, so this may be a read error. The CDR3 does not close with the conserved phenylalanine or tryptophan, likely indicating a read error. The chain couples TRBV5-1 to TRBJ2-7, with 10 bases aligning to TRBD2. After removal of 4 bases from V and 3 bases from J, the junction contained 1 base not matched to a gene. CDR3 size: 13 residues. Germline CDR1 SGHRS, CDR2 YFSETQ. The CDR3: CASSRTSGYEQYL. The DNA for the CDR3 is TGCGCCAGCAGCAGGACTAGCGGCTACGAGCAGTACTTA.

This clonotype came up many times. The CDR3 loop reads CASSLNADQGYSPLHF. The CDR3 region has the DNA TGTGCCAGCAGTTTGAATGCGGATCAGGGATATTCACCCCTCCACTTT. The rearrangement links TRBV27 to TRBJ1-6; D is possibly TRBD1 (5 bases). V lost 3 bases to trimming and J lost 8 bases, with 17 bases between them. From germline, CDR1 is MNHEY and CDR2 SMNVEV (reference sequence). This CDR3 spans 16 amino acids.

This clonotype ranks as medium-sized. The CDR3 sequence is CASSLPTTPIKQFF. In DNA, the CDR3 is TGTGCCAGCAGCTTACCGACTACACCCATTAAGCAGTTCTTC. The chain uses TRBV7-2 and TRBJ2-1, with D tentatively TRBD2 (5 bases). Germline loops: CDR1 SGHTA, CDR2 FQGNSA. V dropped 2 bases and J dropped 11 bases, with 16 bases sitting between them. This CDR3 comprises 14 residues.

This clonotype was found many times. The V and J genes are TRBV7-9 and TRBJ1-6, with D uncertain. The CDR3 spans 14 residues. Germline CDR1 and CDR2: SEHNR and FQNEAQ (reference sequence). CDR3: CGGRDDGDNSPLHF. The CDR3 nucleotides are TGTGGGGGTCGGGATGACGGAGATAATTCACCCCTCCACTTT. Full variable domain (outside the CDR3, taken from reference TRBV7-9 and TRBJ1-6): DTGVSQNPRHKITKRGQNVTFRCDPISEHNRLYWYRQTLGQGPEFLTYFQNEAQLEKSRLLSDRFSAERPKGSFSTLEIQRTEQGDSAMYLCGGRDDGDNSPLHFGNGTRLTVT.

This clonotype was seen at least ten times. The chain couples TRBV7-8 to TRBJ1-3, with TRBD1 matching 9 bases. Looked up from germline, CDR1 is SGHVS and CDR2 is FQNEAQ. The CDR3 is made up of 16 amino acids. V lost 3 bases, J lost 2 bases, and 5 bases stayed unmatched. CDR3 region: CASSFSGTGTGNTIYF. DNA of the CDR3: TGTGCCAGCAGCTTTTCCGGGACAGGGACTGGAAACACCATATATTTT.

This clonotype was picked up a small number of times. V is TRBV2 and J is TRBJ1-5, with 9 bases lining up with TRBD1. Per germline, CDR1 SNHLY and CDR2 FYNNEI. The CDR3 loop spans 14 amino acids. With 3 bases clipped from V and 6 bases from J, the junction kept 3 bases outside the gene matches. This CDR3 is CASSEGQGGQPQHF. The CDR3 DNA sequence: TGTGCCAGCAGTGAGGGACAGGGTGGTCAGCCCCAGCATTTT.

In this sample, this clonotype turned up many times. The V and J genes are TRBV29-1 and TRBJ2-3; tentatively, D is TRBD1 or TRBD2 (5 bases each). Germline V lookup: CDR1 SQVTM, CDR2 ANQGSEA. The CDR3 runs to 12 residues. The V end lost 7 bases, the J end lost 2 bases, and 10 bases lay between the germline ends. The CDR3 spells CSAWDDTDTQYF. The CDR3, as DNA: TGCAGCGCCTGGGACGACACAGATACGCAGTATTTT.

This clonotype came up many times. The V and J genes are TRBV19 and TRBJ2-2; no reliable D call. Germline CDR1 reads LNHDA; CDR2 reads SQIVND (reference sequence). The CDR3 consists of 14 residues. V was pared by 1 base and J by 9 bases, with 12 bases between. The CDR3 sequence is CASSIGSTSRELFF. CDR3 nucleotides: TGTGCCAGTAGTATAGGGAGCACGTCCAGGGAGCTGTTTTTT. The whole variable domain, remainder taken from reference TRBV19 and TRBJ2-2, is DGGITQSPKYLFRKEGQNVTLSCEQNLNHDAMYWYRQDPGQGLRLIYYSQIVNDFQKGDIAEGYSVSREKKESFPLTVTSAQKNPTAFYLCASSIGSTSRELFFGEGSRLTVL.

By its share, this clonotype is medium-sized. This chain links TRBV20-1 with TRBJ2-5; unclear D gene. Germline CDR1 is DFQATT and CDR2 is SNEGSKA (reference sequence). There are 12 residues in the CDR3. Trimming stripped 6 bases from V and 1 base from J, with 9 bases between. The CDR3 bases are TGCAGTGCATCGACCCGCCAAGAGACCCAGTACTTC. This translates into CSASTRQETQYF.

This clonotype was recorded at least ten times. The chain combines TRBV7-2 with TRBJ2-3; unclear D gene. Germline CDR1 reads SGHTA; CDR2 reads FQGNSA. V was pared by 5 bases and J by 6 bases, with 12 bases between. The CDR3 totals 13 residues. The CDR3 reads CASSPTAGDTQYF. In nucleotides, the CDR3 is TGTGCCAGCAGCCCCACGGCCGGGGATACGCAGTATTTT.

This clonotype showed up many times. J is TRBJ1-2 and V is TRBV5-1; D is undetermined. Trimming shortened V by 0 bases and J by 5 bases, and 8 bases separated the two germline ends. Germline V CDR1 and CDR2: SGHRS, YFSETQ. This CDR3 has 13 amino acids. CDR3 bases: TGCGCCAGCAGCTTGGTCAGAGGATATGGCTACACCTTC. It encodes CASSLVRGYGYTF.